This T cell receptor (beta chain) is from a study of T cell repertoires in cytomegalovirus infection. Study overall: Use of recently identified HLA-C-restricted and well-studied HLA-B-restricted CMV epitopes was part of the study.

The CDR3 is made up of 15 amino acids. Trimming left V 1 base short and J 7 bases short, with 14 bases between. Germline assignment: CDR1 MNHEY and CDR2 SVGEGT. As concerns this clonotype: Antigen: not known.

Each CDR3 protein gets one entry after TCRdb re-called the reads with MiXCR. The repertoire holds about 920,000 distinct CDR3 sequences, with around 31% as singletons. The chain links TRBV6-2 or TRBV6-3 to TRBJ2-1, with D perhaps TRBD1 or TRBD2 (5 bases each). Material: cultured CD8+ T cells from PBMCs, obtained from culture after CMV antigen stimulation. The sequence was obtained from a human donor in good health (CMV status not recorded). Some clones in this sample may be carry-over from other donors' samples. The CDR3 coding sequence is TGTGCCAGCAGTTACTTAGGCAGGGACGTGAATGAGCAGTTCTTC. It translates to CASSYLGRDVNEQFF.